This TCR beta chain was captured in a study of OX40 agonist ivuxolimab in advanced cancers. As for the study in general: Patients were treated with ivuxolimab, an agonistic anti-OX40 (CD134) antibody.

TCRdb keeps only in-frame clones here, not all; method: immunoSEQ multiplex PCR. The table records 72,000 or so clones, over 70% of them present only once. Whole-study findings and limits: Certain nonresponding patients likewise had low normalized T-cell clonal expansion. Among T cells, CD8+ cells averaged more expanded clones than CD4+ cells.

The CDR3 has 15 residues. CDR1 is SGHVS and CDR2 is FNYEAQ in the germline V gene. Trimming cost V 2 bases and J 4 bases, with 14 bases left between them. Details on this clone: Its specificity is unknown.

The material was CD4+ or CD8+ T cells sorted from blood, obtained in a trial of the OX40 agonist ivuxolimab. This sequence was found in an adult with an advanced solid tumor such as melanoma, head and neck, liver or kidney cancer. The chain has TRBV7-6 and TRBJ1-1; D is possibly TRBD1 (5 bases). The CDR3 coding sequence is TGTGCCAGCAGCTTACGTGAGGGGTTGGGCACTGAAGCTTTCTTT. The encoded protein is CASSLREGLGTEAFF.